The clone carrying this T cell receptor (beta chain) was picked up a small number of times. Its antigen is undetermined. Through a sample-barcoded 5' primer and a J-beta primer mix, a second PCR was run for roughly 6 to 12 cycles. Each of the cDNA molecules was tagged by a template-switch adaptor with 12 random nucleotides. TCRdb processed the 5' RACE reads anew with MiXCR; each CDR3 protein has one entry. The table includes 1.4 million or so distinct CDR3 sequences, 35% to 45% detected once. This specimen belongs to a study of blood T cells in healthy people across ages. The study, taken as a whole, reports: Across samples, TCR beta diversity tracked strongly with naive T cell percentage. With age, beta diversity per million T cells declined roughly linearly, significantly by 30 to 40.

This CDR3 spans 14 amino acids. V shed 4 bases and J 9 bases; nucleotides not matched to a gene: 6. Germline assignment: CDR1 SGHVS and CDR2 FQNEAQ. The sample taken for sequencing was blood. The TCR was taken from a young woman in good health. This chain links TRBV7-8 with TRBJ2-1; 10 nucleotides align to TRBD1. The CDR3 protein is CASSYRDRGSEQFF. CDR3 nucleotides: TGTGCCAGCAGCTACCGGGACAGGGGAAGTGAGCAGTTCTTC. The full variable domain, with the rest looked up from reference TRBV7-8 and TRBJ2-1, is GAGVSQSPRYKVAKRGQDVALRCDPISGHVSLFWYQQALGQGPEFLTYFQNEAQLDKSGLPSDRFFAERPEGSVSTLKIQRTQQEDSAVYLCASSYRDRGSEQFFGPGTRLTVL.